The 23 T cell receptor beta chains given below trace back to one sample, sequenced in a study of brain T cells in children with intractable seizures. Sample time point: blood from clinic visit 5 months post-surgery; TSC patient then seizure free. Assay: immunoSEQ multiplex PCR; the TCRdb copy retains only in-frame clones and omits some. The data show about 340,000 clones, 93% seen once. Here the sequenced sample was peripheral blood, taken less than 6 months after surgery. The receptor set was obtained from a boy younger than two with tuberous sclerosis and intractable seizures.

The chain carries TRBV28 and TRBJ1-4, with D possibly TRBD1 on 5 matching bases. Germline V gene lookup returns CDR1 MDHEN and CDR2 SYDVKM. With 7 bases removed from V and 10 bases from J, the gap between germline ends came to 19 bases. The CDR3 totals 14 residues. The CDR3: CASTLMAGGAKLFF. In DNA, the CDR3 is TGTGCCAGCACCCTGATGGCAGGAGGGGCAAAACTGTTTTTT. The entire variable domain, with the rest obtained from reference TRBV28 and TRBJ1-4, is as follows: DVKVTQSSRYLVKRTGEKVFLECVQDMDHENMFWYRQDPGLGLRLIYFSYDVKMKEKGDIPEGYSVSREKKERFSLILESASTNQTSMYLCASTLMAGGAKLFFGSGTQLSVL.

The rearrangement links TRBV7-9 to TRBJ2-7; no clear D. Germline loops: CDR1 SEHNR, CDR2 FQNEAQ (reference sequence). V was pared by 4 bases and J by 0 bases, with 4 bases between. The CDR3 is 12 residues long. The CDR3 DNA reads TGTGCCAGCAGCTCCCGCTCCTACGAGCAGTACTTC. This encodes CASSSRSYEQYF.

J is TRBJ1-1 and V is TRBV5-1; tentatively, D is TRBD1 (6 bases). Germline CDR1 reads SGHRS; CDR2 reads YFSETQ. The V gene lost 5 bases and the J gene lost 4 bases, with 12 bases spanning the gap. CDR3 length: 13 amino acids. The CDR3 DNA sequence: TGCGCCAGCAGAGGGGGGATCGGCACTGAAGCTTTCTTT. Residues: CASRGGIGTEAFF. The full variable domain, in which reference TRBV5-1 and TRBJ1-1 provide the parts outside the CDR3, is KAGVTQTPRYLIKTRGQQVTLSCSPISGHRSVSWYQQTPGQGLQFLFEYFSETQRNKGNFPGRFSGRQFSNSRSEMNVSTLELGDSALYLCASRGGIGTEAFFGQGTRLTVV.

This chain uses TRBV5-1 with TRBJ2-7, with 11 bases identical to TRBD2. V was pared by 2 bases and J by 6 bases, with 4 bases of the junction left unmatched. Germline V gene data show CDR1 as SGHRS and CDR2 as YFSETQ. This CDR3 region has 14 residues. The CDR3 protein is CASSFSGRAPEQYF. The CDR3 DNA reads TGCGCCAGCAGCTTTAGCGGGAGGGCCCCCGAGCAGTACTTC.

The chain couples TRBV6-6 to TRBJ1-2; the match to TRBD1 covers 8 bases. The trim removed 5 bases at V and 7 bases at J, leaving 9 bases unmatched. There are 14 residues in the CDR3. Germline V gene data show CDR1 as MNHNY and CDR2 as SVGAGI (reference sequence). The CDR3 sequence: CASSTYGQGRGYTF. In DNA form, the CDR3 reads TGTGCCAGCAGTACCTATGGACAGGGACGTGGCTACACCTTC.

J is TRBJ1-3 and V is TRBV15, with D perhaps matching TRBD1 (6 bases). The V gene lost 5 bases and the J gene lost 1 base, with 15 bases spanning the gap. The CDR3 length is 16 residues. Germline loops: CDR1 LNHNV, CDR2 YYDKDF (reference sequence). CDR3 nucleotides: TGTGCCACCAGCGGAACACAGGGAGATTCTGGAAACACCATATATTTT. The encoded protein is CATSGTQGDSGNTIYF.

This chain connects TRBV5-1 to TRBJ1-4, with D hard to call. With 5 bases removed from V and 0 bases from J, the gap between germline ends came to 5 bases. In germline, CDR1 is SGHRS, CDR2 YFSETQ. The CDR3 sequence is 13 residues long. The CDR3 region is CASRWATNEKLFF. The CDR3 nucleotides read TGCGCCAGCAGATGGGCAACTAATGAAAAACTGTTTTTT. Filled out from reference TRBV5-1 and TRBJ1-4, the complete variable domain reads KAGVTQTPRYLIKTRGQQVTLSCSPISGHRSVSWYQQTPGQGLQFLFEYFSETQRNKGNFPGRFSGRQFSNSRSEMNVSTLELGDSALYLCASRWATNEKLFFGSGTQLSVL.

The chain combines TRBV3-1 (or the pseudogene TRBV3-2) with TRBJ2-2, with D hard to call. Germline V gene data show CDR1 as LGHDT and CDR2 as YNNKEL (reference sequence). Between the trimmed V and J ends, which lost 0 bases and 9 bases, there was a span of 5 bases. This CDR3 has 12 residues. DNA of the CDR3: TGTGCCAGCAGCCAAGACGGAAGGGAGCTGTTTTTT. It specifies CASSQDGRELFF.

The rearrangement links TRBV3-1 (or the pseudogene TRBV3-2) to TRBJ2-3, with TRBD2 as a possible D gene (6 bases). The CDR3 is 14 amino acids. Deletions cut 3 bases from V and 2 bases from J, with 9 bases between. The V gene's germline CDR1 is LGHDT and CDR2 YNNKEL (reference sequence). The DNA of the CDR3 is TGTGCCAGCAGCCACCGGGACTCCACAGATACGCAGTATTTT. Translated: CASSHRDSTDTQYF.

The chain links TRBV5-4 to TRBJ2-1; D gene uncertain. The CDR3 consists of 12 residues. Per germline, CDR1 SGHNT and CDR2 YYREEE (reference sequence). Trimming removed 4 bases at V and 15 bases at J, with 17 bases between. The CDR3 DNA sequence: TGTGCCAGCAGCCCGGTCGGTCGTGGACCGTTCTTC. This gives the protein CASSPVGRGPFF.

The gene calls are TRBV30 and TRBJ1-1; D is unresolved. Trimming pared 2 bases from V and 10 bases from J, leaving 11 bases between. The germline V gene has CDR1 GTSNPN and CDR2 SVGIG (reference sequence). This CDR3 is built from 11 residues. For the CDR3, the DNA is TGTGCCTGGAGTACGGGGTTGACAGCTTTCTTT. It encodes CAWSTGLTAFF.

This chain joins TRBV4-2 and TRBJ2-1, with TRBD2 identical over 13 bases. CDR1 is LGHNA, CDR2 YNFKEQ, per germline. CDR3 length: 16 residues. V shed 0 bases and J 7 bases; nucleotides not matched to a gene: 3. The CDR3 DNA is TGTGCCAGCAGCCAAGATGGACTAGCGGGAGATAATGAGCAGTTCTTC. This translates into CASSQDGLAGDNEQFF.

The chain is built from TRBV5-1 and TRBJ1-2; D is undetermined. Germline V gene lookup returns CDR1 SGHRS and CDR2 YFSETQ. The CDR3 is 13 amino acids. Trimming shortened V by 0 bases and J by 0 bases, and 3 bases separated the two germline ends. The CDR3 nucleotides read TGCGCCAGCAGCTTGGACACTAACTATGGCTACACCTTC. It translates to CASSLDTNYGYTF.

The V gene is TRBV5-1, the J gene TRBJ1-1; the D gene is possibly TRBD1 (5 bases). This CDR3 is built from 16 residues. Germline CDR1 and CDR2: SGHRS and YFSETQ. V was pared by 4 bases and J by 2 bases, with 18 bases between. The CDR3 sequence: CASSRLKQGYNTEAFF. The CDR3 bases are TGCGCCAGCAGCCGACTCAAGCAGGGATATAACACTGAAGCTTTCTTT.

The chain links TRBV25-1 to TRBJ2-2; D tentatively fits TRBD1 or TRBD2 (5 bases each). The CDR3 has 15 residues. V was clipped by 4 bases and J by 6 bases, with 15 bases between them. CDR1 is MGHDK, CDR2 SYGVNS, per germline. For the CDR3, the DNA is TGTGCCAGCAGTGGGACCGGGGCCGTCCCCGGGGAGCTGTTTTTT. Translation: CASSGTGAVPGELFF.

The CDR3 reads CASSSGGAGNEQFF. The CDR3 DNA sequence: TGTGCCAGTAGTAGCGGGGGGGCTGGCAATGAGCAGTTCTTC. The chain combines TRBV19 with TRBJ2-1; TRBD2 matches at 9 bases. V was clipped by 4 bases and J by 6 bases; unmatched bases: 4. Germline V gene sequence: CDR1 LNHDA, CDR2 SQIVND (reference sequence). The CDR3 length is 14 residues.

The rearrangement uses TRBV2 and TRBJ2-1; 8 nucleotides line up with TRBD2. With V trimmed by 6 bases and J by 5 bases, 9 bases remained unmatched. CDR1 SNHLY and CDR2 FYNNEI come from the germline V gene. The CDR3 covers 15 residues. CDR3 coding DNA: TGTGCCAGCAGGGGCGAGGGCGGGGGGAACAATGAGCAGTTCTTC. This codes for CASRGEGGGNNEQFF.

The rearrangement joins TRBV11-3 to TRBJ2-7; 10 positions match TRBD2. J lost 2 bases, V lost 5 bases, and 6 bases had no gene match. The CDR3 has 15 amino acids. Germline V CDR1 and CDR2: SGHNT, YENEEA. The CDR3 region is CASSPTSGITYEQYF. In nucleotides, the CDR3 is TGTGCCAGCAGCCCAACTAGCGGGATAACCTACGAGCAGTACTTC. The variable domain in full, with the rest retrieved from reference TRBV11-3 and TRBJ2-7, is EAGVVQSPRYKIIEKKQPVAFWCNPISGHNTLYWYLQNLGQGPELLIRYENEEAVDDSQLPKDRFSAERLKGVDSTLKIQPAELGDSAVYLCASSPTSGITYEQYFGPGTRLTVT.

This chain links TRBV6-5 with TRBJ1-2; 8 nucleotides agree with TRBD1. This CDR3 spans 12 amino acids. The germline V gene encodes CDR1 MNHEY and CDR2 SVGAGI. V lost 6 bases, J lost 8 bases, and 5 bases stayed unmatched. The CDR3 is CASRTRGLGYTF. DNA for the CDR3: TGTGCCAGCAGGACCAGGGGGCTGGGCTACACCTTC.

This clone was counted a single time. The DNA of the CDR3 is TGTGCCAGCAGCGCCGGACAGGGGGCGTGGAATGAGCAGTTCTTC. Amino acids: CASSAGQGAWNEQFF. This chain joins TRBV9 and TRBJ2-1; 11 bases are a match to TRBD1. Germline CDR1 and CDR2: SGDLS and YYNGEE. The CDR3 contains 15 residues. Trimming cost V 3 bases and J 7 bases; bases outside gene matches: 6.

The rearrangement links TRBV6-5 to TRBJ2-7; D perhaps matches TRBD1 (6 bases). From germline, CDR1 is MNHEY and CDR2 SVGAGI. The CDR3 runs 14 residues. V lost 6 bases and J lost 0, with 12 bases in between. The CDR3 bases are TGTGCCAGCAGACTCGACAGGAGCTCCTACGAGCAGTACTTC. Its translation: CASRLDRSSYEQYF.

V is TRBV23-1 and J is TRBJ2-2, with D perhaps matching TRBD2 (6 bases). TRBV23-1 is assigned to the ORF class and has an uncertain function. The CDR3 runs to 17 residues. V was pared by 4 bases and J by 3 bases, with 18 bases between. CDR3: CASSRPEGREYTGELFF. The CDR3 DNA is TGCGCCAGCAGTCGTCCGGAGGGAAGGGAATACACCGGGGAGCTGTTTTTT.

The chain joins TRBV2 to TRBJ2-7; D possibly corresponds to TRBD2 (7 bases). V dropped 6 bases and J dropped 6 bases, with 9 bases sitting between them. The germline V gene has CDR1 SNHLY and CDR2 FYNNEI. This CDR3 region has 11 residues. The CDR3 sequence is CASRRGGEQYF. CDR3 DNA: TGTGCCAGCAGAAGGGGGGGCGAGCAGTACTTC.